The entry that follows covers one T cell receptor (beta chain) sequence. The CDR3 runs 14 residues. The germline CDR1 and CDR2 sequences are LNHDA and SQIVND (reference sequence). Germline trimming cut 5 bases from V and 6 bases from J; bases unmatched to any gene: 9. Evenly divided among several immunoSEQ plates was the genomic DNA of each subset. Using immunoSEQ multiplex PCR, the repertoire was profiled, and TCRdb retains in-frame clones only, with some absent. The profile covers about 680,000 clones, with approximately 79% appearing a single time and 1.8% taken by the ten largest. The data derive from a study of shared clonotypes between healthy human individuals. Study details: Ranging from 18 to 49 in age, donors were two women and three men.

Sequencing was performed on memory CD4+ T cells sorted from blood. As to subset: CD45RA-negative fraction. V and J are TRBV19 and TRBJ2-7; 8 bases are shared with TRBD1. The receptor's source is a woman between 25 and 40 years old in good health. In nucleotides, the CDR3 is TGTGCCAGTAGTGTCGACAGGGGTTCCGGCGAGCAGTACTTC. This gives the protein CASSVDRGSGEQYF.